Presented here are 5 T cell receptor beta chains from one specimen sequenced in a study of T cell repertoires in cytomegalovirus infection. TCRdb independently ran MiXCR on the reads; one entry per CDR3 protein. The sample holds about 140,000 distinct CDR3 sequences, 6.5% seen once. The sequenced sample consisted of PBMCs. The receptor set was obtained from a human donor in good health (CMV status not recorded). Some clones in this sample may be carry-over from other donors' samples.

This clonotype was seen ten or more times. This sequence joins TRBV7-8 and TRBJ2-3, with 7 bases lining up with TRBD2. CDR3 length: 14 residues. The germline gives CDR1 SGHVS, CDR2 FQNEAQ. J gave up 6 bases and V 3 bases, and 6 bases lay outside the gene matches. CDR3 in DNA: TGTGCCAGCAGCTTCCAGCGGGGATCGGATACGCAGTATTTT. Its translation: CASSFQRGSDTQYF.

This clonotype was seen just once. The V and J genes are TRBV19 and TRBJ1-2; possible D gene TRBD1, 5 bases. CDR1 LNHDA and CDR2 SQIVND come from the germline V gene (reference sequence). CDR3 length equals 13 residues. Trimming removed 5 bases from V and 7 bases from J, with 14 bases in between. CDR3 sequence reads: CASSEGVRSGYTF. The CDR3 region has the DNA TGTGCCAGTAGTGAAGGGGTCCGGAGTGGCTACACCTTC.

At least ten counts were recorded for this clonotype. The rearrangement links TRBV11-2 to TRBJ1-3; tentative D call: TRBD1 (6 bases). V gave up 4 bases and J gave up 0 bases, with 22 bases separating them. Germline values: CDR1 SGHAT, CDR2 FQNNGV. The CDR3 is made up of 19 amino acids. CDR3 sequence: CASSSLRDKLRGSGNTIYF. The CDR3, as DNA: TGTGCCAGCAGCTCGCTCCGGGACAAACTGAGGGGCTCTGGAAACACCATATATTTT. Supplemented by reference TRBV11-2 and TRBJ1-3, the full variable domain reads EAGVAQSPRYKIIEKRQSVAFWCNPISGHATLYWYQQILGQGPKLLIQFQNNGVVDDSQLPKDRFSAERLKGVDSTLKIQPAKLEDSAVYLCASSSLRDKLRGSGNTIYFGEGSWLTVV.

This clonotype has ten or more counts. The chain couples TRBV6-5 to TRBJ1-2, with D uncertain. Trimming took 0 bases from V and 3 from J, leaving 5 bases between them. From germline, CDR1 is MNHEY and CDR2 SVGAGI. CDR3 length: 13 amino acids. CDR3 residues: CASSYSAYYGYTF. CDR3 nucleotides: TGTGCCAGCAGTTACTCGGCTTACTATGGCTACACCTTC.

This clonotype was detected ten times or more. The chain uses TRBV27 and TRBJ1-5; maybe TRBD1 (5 bases). The germline V gene encodes CDR1 MNHEY and CDR2 SMNVEV (reference sequence). The CDR3 loop spans 13 amino acids. V lost 1 base to trimming and J lost 7 bases, with 8 bases between them. DNA for the CDR3: TGTGCCAGCAGTTTATGGGGGAGACAGCCCCAGCATTTT. Residues: CASSLWGRQPQHF.